A selection of T cell receptor beta chains follows, all from one sample in a study of early stage breast cancer tumors. Using immunoSEQ multiplex PCR, the repertoire was profiled, and TCRdb retains in-frame clones only, with some absent. Of tens of thousands of clones listed, 80% to 90% are singletons. The sequenced material came from blood. The receptors here all came from a person aged 45 to 59 with breast cancer. The CDR3 runs from the conserved cysteine through the conserved F or W. Fields, in order: D gene, J gene, V gene, clone size, CDR3 DNA, CDR3 protein. D genes are given only for firm matches. Clone size appears in some rows only: once, few, many, or a class for an expanded clone.

D gene: TRBD1
J gene: TRBJ1-2
V gene: TRBV2
clone size: .
CDR3 DNA: TGTGCCAGCATTCAGGGGGCTTATGGCTACACCTTC
CDR3 protein: CASIQGAYGYTF

D gene: TRBD1
J gene: TRBJ2-5
V gene: TRBV5-6
clone size: .
CDR3 DNA: TGTGCCAGCAGCTTGGCAAACAGGGGGGAGACCCAGTACTTC
CDR3 protein: CASSLANRGETQYF

D gene: TRBD1
J gene: TRBJ1-2
V gene: TRBV28
clone size: .
CDR3 DNA: TGTGCCAGCAGTCCCGGGGGCCTATCCGGGACAGCTTTATATGGCTACACCTTC
CDR3 protein: CASSPGGLSGTALYGYTF

D gene: .
J gene: TRBJ1-1
V gene: TRBV7-2
clone size: .
CDR3 DNA: TGTGCCAGCAGCACGGATCTGGAGAACACTGAAGCTTTCTTT
CDR3 protein: CASSTDLENTEAFF

D gene: .
J gene: TRBJ2-5
V gene: TRBV11-2
clone size: once
CDR3 DNA: TGTGCCAGCAGCTCCCGAACCGTACACAGGGAAGAGACCCAGTACTTC
CDR3 protein: CASSSRTVHREETQYF

D gene: .
J gene: TRBJ2-7
V gene: TRBV1
clone size: .
CDR3 DNA: TGCACCAGCAGCCTCAACGCGGCAGCCTACGAGCAGTACTTC
CDR3 protein: CTSSLNAAAYEQYF

D gene: .
J gene: TRBJ1-1
V gene: TRBV5-4
clone size: .
CDR3 DNA: TGTGCCAGCAGCCGAGAGACAGGTTTGTATTCTGAAGCTTTCTTT
CDR3 protein: CASSRETGLYSEAFF

D gene: .
J gene: TRBJ2-2
V gene: TRBV5-6
clone size: .
CDR3 DNA: TGTGCCAGCAGCTTGGTCGGAACCGGGGAGCTGTTTTTT
CDR3 protein: CASSLVGTGELFF

D gene: .
J gene: TRBJ1-3
V gene: TRBV5-6
clone size: .
CDR3 DNA: TGTGCCAGCAGCGCTAGACAGAGGAGCTCTGGAAACACCATATATTTT
CDR3 protein: CASSARQRSSGNTIYF

D gene: .
J gene: TRBJ2-1
V gene: TRBV5-1
clone size: .
CDR3 DNA: TGCGCCAGCAGCTTGGTGGGGGAGCAGTTCTTC
CDR3 protein: CASSLVGEQFF